The next 24 T cell receptor beta chains were all read from a single sample in a study of blood T cells in healthy people across ages. A J-beta primer mix and a sample-barcoded 5' primer were used in a second PCR of roughly 6 to 11 cycles. Via MiXCR, TCRdb re-called the 5' RACE reads, giving one row per CDR3 protein. The sample has about 570,000 distinct CDR3 sequences; approximately 27% are singletons. Source material: blood. All receptors come from a woman aged 65 to 85 in good health.

The chain recombines TRBV4-3 with TRBJ2-7, with D unclear. The CDR3 runs to 14 residues. Germline V gives CDR1 LGHNA, CDR2 YSLEER. Trimming removed 0 bases from V and 3 bases from J, with 9 bases in between. CDR3 sequence: CASSQDVSNYEQYF. The CDR3 DNA reads as TGCGCCAGCAGCCAAGATGTCTCCAACTACGAGCAGTACTTC.

This clonotype has a handful of counts. This rearrangement joins TRBV27 to TRBJ1-3; no clear D. Germline CDR1 is MNHEY and CDR2 is SMNVEV (reference sequence). Trimming left V 2 bases short and J 0 bases short, with 5 bases between. The CDR3 has 14 amino acids. CDR3 nucleotide sequence: TGTGCCAGCAGTTTACGGGACTCTGGAAACACCATATATTTT. Translation gives CASSLRDSGNTIYF.

The chain employs TRBV11-2 and TRBJ2-5, with 9 nucleotides matching TRBD1. The DNA end is more similar to TRBJ2-7, so the J call may be wrong. The CDR3 is 15 amino acids. Germline V gene sequence: CDR1 SGHAT, CDR2 FQNNGV. The CDR3 nucleotides read TGTGCCAGCAGCTATCCGGGACAGGGCGTGAACGAGCAGTACTTC. This sequence encodes CASSYPGQGVNEQYF.

This clonotype was counted many times. The V and J genes are TRBV5-1 and TRBJ2-5; D unclear. The CDR3 is 14 residues long. Germline CDR1 and CDR2: SGHRS and YFSETQ. V was trimmed by 0 bases and J by 0 bases, leaving 6 bases between them. CDR3 nucleotides: TGCGCCAGCAGCTTGGGGCAGGACCAAGAGACCCAGTACTTC. Protein sequence: CASSLGQDQETQYF.

This clonotype showed up just a few times. The V and J genes are TRBV7-9 and TRBJ2-7; TRBD2 agrees at 7 bases. The CDR3 totals 13 residues. J was trimmed by 7 bases and V by 2 bases; bases with no gene match: 5. Germline V gives CDR1 SEHNR, CDR2 FQNEAQ (reference sequence). CDR3 sequence reads: CASSLFAAGEQYF. Here the CDR3 DNA reads TGTGCCAGCAGCTTATTTGCAGCGGGGGAGCAGTACTTC.

This chain connects TRBV12-3 or TRBV12-4 to TRBJ2-5; 8 bases match TRBD1. The CDR3 totals 13 residues. The V segment lost 6 bases and the J segment 1 base; nucleotides outside the gene matches: 1. Here the CDR3 reads CASRDRAQETQYF. CDR3 DNA sequence: TGTGCCAGCAGGGACAGGGCCCAAGAGACCCAGTACTTC.

The CDR3 bases are TGTGCCAGCAGTTACGGGACAGCGGAGACCCAGTACTTC. Protein: CASSYGTAETQYF. The chain links TRBV2 to TRBJ2-5, with 7 bases fitting TRBD1. Unmatched junction bases numbered 5, after V lost 5 bases and J lost 5 bases. Germline V lookup: CDR1 SNHLY, CDR2 FYNNEI. The CDR3 is 13 residues long.

V usage is TRBV20-1 and J usage is TRBJ2-7, with D possibly matching TRBD2 (6 bases). CDR1 is DFQATT, CDR2 SNEGSKA, per germline (reference sequence). This CDR3 has 14 residues. The V end lost 5 bases, the J end lost 5 bases, and 19 bases lay between the germline ends. The CDR3 DNA reads TGCAGTGCTTTCACGACCGGAGGGGCCGACGAGCAGTACTTC. Its protein is CSAFTTGGADEQYF.

A few counts support this clonotype. This rearrangement joins TRBV25-1 to TRBJ2-2, with 9 bases matching TRBD2. V dropped 6 bases and J dropped 3; count of bases not matched to a gene: 2. The CDR3 has 14 amino acids. Germline V lookup: CDR1 MGHDK, CDR2 SYGVNS. CDR3 region: CASRTSGYTGELFF. Written as DNA, the CDR3 is TGTGCCAGCAGGACTAGCGGATACACCGGGGAGCTGTTTTTT.

This clonotype came up a few times. This chain uses TRBV7-2 with TRBJ1-6; tentative D call: TRBD1 (5 bases). CDR3 length equals 15 residues. V was shortened by 4 bases and J by 14 bases, with 21 bases between the two germline ends. Germline-derived CDR1 and CDR2 are SGHTA and FQGNSA. Here the CDR3 DNA reads TGTGCCAGCAGCTCCGGACGGGGGATGGGTCTCACCCTCCACTTT. Its protein product is CASSSGRGMGLTLHF.

This clonotype turned up a few times. This chain uses TRBV7-2 with TRBJ2-7; TRBD1 agrees at 9 bases. In germline, CDR1 is SGHTA, CDR2 FQGNSA. The CDR3 length is 14 residues. The J segment lost 3 bases and the V segment lost 5 bases, leaving 5 bases of the junction unmatched. CDR3 sequence: CASSAGQGNYEQYF. For the CDR3, the DNA is TGTGCCAGCAGCGCTGGACAGGGGAACTACGAGCAGTACTTC.

The chain employs TRBV20-1 and TRBJ2-3, with unresolved D. From germline, CDR1 is DFQATT and CDR2 SNEGSKA (reference sequence). The CDR3 is made up of 17 amino acids. Trimming cost V 0 bases and J 1 base, with 17 bases left between them. The CDR3 loop is CSARDRARSVRTDTQYF. Here the CDR3 DNA reads TGCAGTGCTAGAGATAGGGCCAGGAGCGTCCGCACAGATACGCAGTATTTT.

The sample holds a few counts of this clonotype. The rearrangement uses TRBV7-3 and TRBJ2-3; D unresolved. Trimming removed 0 bases from V and 0 bases from J, with 7 bases in between. Per the germline V gene, CDR1 is SGHTA and CDR2 is FQGTGA. The CDR3 contains 15 residues. The CDR3 region is CASSLTSTSTDTQYF. DNA for the CDR3: TGTGCCAGCAGCTTAACATCCACTAGCACAGATACGCAGTATTTT.

The chain joins TRBV12-3 or TRBV12-4 to TRBJ2-2, with D tentatively TRBD2 (6 bases). There are 15 residues in the CDR3. The ends were cut back, 5 bases at V and 1 base at J, with 11 bases in the middle. In nucleotides, the CDR3 is TGTGCCAGCAGTGGCGGGACTTGGAACACCGGGGAGCTGTTTTTT. Translated: CASSGGTWNTGELFF.

Only a few counts were recorded for this clonotype. CDR3 region: CASSQSRSIDQPQHF. The CDR3 nucleotides read TGTGCCAGCAGCCAATCACGGTCTATCGATCAGCCCCAGCATTTT. The chain employs TRBV16 and TRBJ1-5; no clear D. CDR1 and CDR2 from the germline V gene are KGHSY and FQNENV. The CDR3 is 15 amino acids. V was shortened by 0 bases and J by 5 bases, with 11 bases between the two germline ends.

This clonotype was detected a few times. The rearrangement links TRBV20-1 to TRBJ1-2; maybe TRBD1 (6 bases). Germline-derived CDR1 and CDR2 are DFQATT and SNEGSKA (reference sequence). This CDR3 has 11 residues. Trimming took off 6 bases at V and 8 bases at J, with 13 bases between the two ends. The CDR3 sequence is CSAEQGPGYTF. CDR3 sequence (DNA): TGCAGTGCGGAACAGGGACCGGGCTACACCTTC.

CDR3 in DNA: TGCGCCAGCAGATTCCAGGGCAGGGAGACCCAGTACTTC. This sequence encodes CASRFQGRETQYF. V usage is TRBV5-1 and J usage is TRBJ2-5, with TRBD1 as a possible D gene (5 bases). Germline V gene data show CDR1 as SGHRS and CDR2 as YFSETQ. Trimming removed 5 bases at V and 5 bases at J, with 13 bases between. This CDR3 is built from 13 residues.

J is TRBJ1-3 and V is TRBV3-1; no reliable D call. V was cut by 5 bases and J by 9 bases, with 11 bases left in between. Germline V gene lookup returns CDR1 LGHDT and CDR2 YNNKEL (reference sequence). The CDR3 spans 12 residues. CDR3 bases: TGTGCCAGCAGCGACTATGACCTCACCATATATTTT. Translation: CASSDYDLTIYF. The whole variable domain, remainder taken from reference TRBV3-1 and TRBJ1-3, is DTAVSQTPKYLVTQMGNDKSIKCEQNLGHDTMYWYKQDSKKFLKIMFSYNNKELIINETVPNRFSPKSPDKAHLNLHINSLELGDSAVYFCASSDYDLTIYFGEGSWLTVV.

Concerning this clonotype: At one end the junction does not follow the germline gene, possibly because of a read error. This chain joins TRBV5-1 and TRBJ2-2; D possibly corresponds to TRBD2 (5 bases). This CDR3 contains 13 residues. Per germline, CDR1 SGHRS and CDR2 YFSETQ. CDR3 sequence reads: CASSGTGAGELLF. CDR3 DNA sequence: TGCGCCAGCAGCGGTACGGGCGCCGGGGAGCTGCTTTTT.

This clonotype turned up a few times. This rearrangement joins TRBV29-1 to TRBJ2-1, with D perhaps assigned TRBD1 or TRBD2 (5 bases each). The CDR3 length is 14 residues. V dropped 5 bases and J dropped 4 bases, with 15 bases sitting between them. CDR1 SQVTM and CDR2 ANQGSEA come from the germline V gene. The CDR3 loop is CSVRTGRIYNEQFF. The CDR3 bases are TGCAGCGTTCGAACGGGACGGATATACAATGAGCAGTTCTTC.

This clonotype was found a few times. V gene TRBV11-2 combines with J gene TRBJ2-1; D possibly corresponds to TRBD2 (5 bases). The CDR3 is 14 residues long. Trimming stripped 2 bases from V and 7 bases from J, with 12 bases between. Germline V gene lookup returns CDR1 SGHAT and CDR2 FQNNGV. The CDR3 bases are TGTGCCAGCAGCTTATCAGAAAGAGGGAATGAGCAGTTCTTC. Protein sequence: CASSLSERGNEQFF.

At least ten counts were recorded for this clonotype. The genes are TRBV12-3 or TRBV12-4 and TRBJ1-2; no reliable D call. The CDR3 consists of 12 residues. V was cut by 1 base and J by 7 bases, with 7 bases left in between. The CDR3 region has the DNA TGTGCCAGCAGTTTAGACATTGGTGGCTACACCTTC. Amino acids: CASSLDIGGYTF.

The chain combines TRBV12-3 or TRBV12-4 with TRBJ1-1; 9 positions match TRBD1. Germline trimming cut 5 bases from V and 1 base from J; bases unmatched to any gene: 5. This CDR3 has 15 residues. The chain's CDR3 is CASSNRQGGNTEAFF. Written as DNA, the CDR3 is TGTGCCAGCAGTAACCGACAGGGGGGGAACACTGAAGCTTTCTTT.

This clonotype was observed a few times. V usage is TRBV20-1 and J usage is TRBJ1-1; D is unresolved. V lost 4 bases and J lost 10, with 16 bases in between. The germline CDR1 and CDR2 sequences are DFQATT and SNEGSKA (reference sequence). The CDR3 totals 12 residues. CDR3 bases: TGCAGTGCTATTCCCCCCGGGTTGGGAGCTTTCTTT. This codes for CSAIPPGLGAFF.